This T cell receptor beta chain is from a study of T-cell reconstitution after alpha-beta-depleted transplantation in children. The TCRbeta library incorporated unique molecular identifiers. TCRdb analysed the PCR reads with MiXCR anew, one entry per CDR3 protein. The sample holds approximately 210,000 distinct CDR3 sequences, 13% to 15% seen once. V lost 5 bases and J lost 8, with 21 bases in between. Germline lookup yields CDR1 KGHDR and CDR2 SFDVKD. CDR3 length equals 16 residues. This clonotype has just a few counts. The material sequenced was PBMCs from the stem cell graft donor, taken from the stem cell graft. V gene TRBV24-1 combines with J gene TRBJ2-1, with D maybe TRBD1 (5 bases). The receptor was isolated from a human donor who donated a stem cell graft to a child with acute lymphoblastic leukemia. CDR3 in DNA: TGTGCCACCAGTGGGGGCGCTAGTTGGGCGTTGGATGAGCAGTTCTTC. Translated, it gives CATSGGASWALDEQFF.